These T cell receptor beta chains were read from a single sample in a study of control samples from healthy donors and cancer patients. TCRdb keeps only in-frame clones here, not all; method: immunoSEQ multiplex PCR. The sample lists 110,000 to 150,000 clones, around nine tenths occurring once. The sample comprised blood. The origin of the receptors is a woman aged 25-40 years in good health. Each CDR3 is given with its conserved first and last residue. Each record gives: V gene, J gene, D gene, clone size, CDR3 protein, CDR3 DNA. D genes are given only for firm matches. Size is omitted from some rows. Given values are once, few, many or a class for expanded clones.

V gene: TRBV5-1
J gene: TRBJ2-3
D gene: -
clone size: -
CDR3 protein: CASSLGASTDTQYF
CDR3 DNA: TGCGCCAGCAGCTTGGGGGCTTCCACAGATACGCAGTATTTT

V gene: TRBV20-1
J gene: TRBJ1-5
D gene: -
clone size: -
CDR3 protein: CSASGRRGQPQHF
CDR3 DNA: TGCAGTGCTAGTGGTCGGCGGGGACAGCCCCAGCATTTT

V gene: TRBV6-6
J gene: TRBJ2-7
D gene: TRBD1
clone size: -
CDR3 protein: CASRRDSTYEQYF
CDR3 DNA: TGTGCCAGCAGGAGGGACAGTACCTACGAGCAGTACTTC

V gene: TRBV7-3
J gene: TRBJ2-6
D gene: TRBD2
clone size: -
CDR3 protein: CASSLLAGGSGANVLTF
CDR3 DNA: TGTGCCAGCAGCTTACTAGCGGGAGGGTCTGGGGCCAACGTCCTGACTTTC

V gene: TRBV29-1
J gene: TRBJ2-5
D gene: -
clone size: -
CDR3 protein: CSVDGLGRLEETQYF
CDR3 DNA: TGCAGCGTTGACGGGTTGGGCCGGTTGGAAGAGACCCAGTACTTC

V gene: TRBV5-1
J gene: TRBJ2-3
D gene: TRBD2
clone size: -
CDR3 protein: CASTGGDVDTQYF
CDR3 DNA: TGCGCCAGCACGGGGGGAGACGTAGATACGCAGTATTTT

V gene: TRBV28
J gene: TRBJ2-2
D gene: -
clone size: -
CDR3 protein: CASRGGSGELFF
CDR3 DNA: TGTGCCAGCAGAGGGGGTTCCGGGGAGCTGTTTTTT

V gene: TRBV29-1
J gene: TRBJ1-1
D gene: -
clone size: -
CDR3 protein: CSVGPTGSGTEAFF
CDR3 DNA: TGCAGCGTGGGGCCCACAGGAAGCGGCACTGAAGCTTTCTTT

V gene: TRBV7-2
J gene: TRBJ2-3
D gene: TRBD2
clone size: -
CDR3 protein: CASSRTSGRSTDTQYF
CDR3 DNA: TGTGCCAGCAGCCGGACTAGCGGGAGGTCCACAGATACGCAGTATTTT

V gene: TRBV7-8
J gene: TRBJ1-5
D gene: -
clone size: -
CDR3 protein: CASSLDGYSNQPQHF
CDR3 DNA: TGTGCCAGCAGCTTAGACGGTTATAGCAATCAGCCCCAGCATTTT

V gene: TRBV25-1
J gene: TRBJ1-2
D gene: -
clone size: -
CDR3 protein: CASGSPNYGYTF
CDR3 DNA: TGTGCCAGCGGAAGTCCTAACTATGGCTACACCTTC

V gene: TRBV7-2
J gene: TRBJ2-7
D gene: TRBD2
clone size: -
CDR3 protein: CASSLTSGRALGYEQYF
CDR3 DNA: TGTGCCAGCAGCTTAACGAGCGGGAGGGCCCTCGGCTACGAGCAGTACTTC

V gene: TRBV29-1
J gene: TRBJ2-3
D gene: TRBD1
clone size: -
CDR3 protein: CSVISWDRDDTQYF
CDR3 DNA: TGCAGCGTTATCTCTTGGGACAGAGACGATACGCAGTATTTT

V gene: TRBV5-4
J gene: TRBJ2-5
D gene: TRBD2
clone size: -
CDR3 protein: CASSLALAGGPETQYF
CDR3 DNA: TGTGCCAGCAGCTTGGCCCTGGCGGGAGGGCCAGAGACCCAGTACTTC

V gene: TRBV29-1
J gene: TRBJ2-3
D gene: -
clone size: -
CDR3 protein: CSVAVRGTDTQYF
CDR3 DNA: TGCAGCGTTGCAGTTCGTGGCACAGATACGCAGTATTTT

V gene: TRBV29-1
J gene: TRBJ1-2
D gene: -
clone size: -
CDR3 protein: CSAGPRGFDGYTF
CDR3 DNA: TGCAGCGCGGGACCTCGGGGGTTTGATGGCTACACCTTC

V gene: TRBV2
J gene: TRBJ1-5
D gene: TRBD1
clone size: -
CDR3 protein: CASSVGQTSNQPQHF
CDR3 DNA: TGTGCCAGCAGTGTGGGACAGACTAGCAATCAGCCCCAGCATTTT

V gene: TRBV3-1/TRBV3-2
J gene: TRBJ1-3
D gene: TRBD1
clone size: -
CDR3 protein: CASSHTGQGSGNTIYF
CDR3 DNA: TGTGCCAGCAGCCATACCGGACAGGGTTCTGGAAACACCATATATTTT

V gene: TRBV2
J gene: TRBJ1-1
D gene: -
clone size: -
CDR3 protein: CASIQGGPGTEAFF
CDR3 DNA: TGTGCCAGCATCCAAGGGGGGCCGGGCACTGAAGCTTTCTTT

V gene: TRBV30
J gene: TRBJ1-3
D gene: -
clone size: -
CDR3 protein: CAWTPRISGNTIYF
CDR3 DNA: TGTGCCTGGACGCCACGCATCTCTGGAAACACCATATATTTT

V gene: TRBV6-5
J gene: TRBJ2-5
D gene: TRBD1
clone size: -
CDR3 protein: CASSYVGQGRETQYF
CDR3 DNA: TGTGCCAGCAGTTACGTGGGACAGGGTAGGGAGACCCAGTACTTC

V gene: TRBV28
J gene: TRBJ1-5
D gene: -
clone size: few
CDR3 protein: CASRETSSINQPQHF
CDR3 DNA: TGTGCCAGCAGAGAGACATCCTCCATCAATCAGCCCCAGCATTTT

V gene: TRBV6-5
J gene: TRBJ2-1
D gene: -
clone size: few
CDR3 protein: CASARVVNEQFF
CDR3 DNA: TGTGCCAGTGCAAGGGTGGTCAATGAGCAGTTCTTC

V gene: TRBV5-6
J gene: TRBJ1-6
D gene: -
clone size: -
CDR3 protein: CASSLGPQTGGNSPLHF
CDR3 DNA: TGTGCCAGCAGCTTGGGGCCTCAGACAGGAGGGAATTCACCCCTCCACTTT

V gene: TRBV5-6
J gene: TRBJ1-4
D gene: -
clone size: -
CDR3 protein: CASSHSGPSEKLFF
CDR3 DNA: TGTGCCAGCAGCCACTCAGGACCTAGTGAAAAACTGTTTTTT

V gene: TRBV30
J gene: TRBJ2-3
D gene: -
clone size: -
CDR3 protein: CAWSVATDTQYF
CDR3 DNA: TGTGCCTGGAGTGTAGCGACAGATACGCAGTATTTT

V gene: TRBV11-2
J gene: TRBJ2-7
D gene: TRBD1
clone size: -
CDR3 protein: CASSYGQGTYEQYF
CDR3 DNA: TGTGCCAGCAGCTACGGACAGGGCACCTACGAGCAGTACTTC

V gene: TRBV5-1
J gene: TRBJ2-1
D gene: TRBD1
clone size: -
CDR3 protein: CASSLGDRDGIEQFF
CDR3 DNA: TGCGCCAGCAGCTTGGGGGACAGGGACGGAATTGAGCAGTTCTTC

V gene: TRBV13
J gene: TRBJ1-4
D gene: -
clone size: -
CDR3 protein: CASSSPGLRANEKLFF
CDR3 DNA: TGTGCCAGCAGCTCCCCGGGGCTGAGGGCTAATGAAAAACTGTTTTTT

V gene: TRBV28
J gene: TRBJ1-1
D gene: TRBD1
clone size: -
CDR3 protein: CASSWRAGGKSTEAFF
CDR3 DNA: TGTGCCAGCAGTTGGAGGGCAGGGGGCAAGAGCACTGAAGCTTTCTTT

V gene: TRBV6-4
J gene: TRBJ2-3
D gene: -
clone size: -
CDR3 protein: CATSNFPSDTDTQYF
CDR3 DNA: TGTGCCACGAGCAATTTCCCTAGCGACACAGATACGCAGTATTTT

V gene: TRBV27
J gene: TRBJ2-2
D gene: TRBD2
clone size: -
CDR3 protein: CASSKGLAAWTGELFF
CDR3 DNA: TGTGCCAGCAGTAAGGGACTAGCGGCATGGACCGGGGAGCTGTTTTTT

V gene: TRBV9
J gene: TRBJ2-2
D gene: -
clone size: -
CDR3 protein: CASSVETGRGELFF
CDR3 DNA: TGTGCCAGCAGCGTAGAGACAGGACGGGGGGAGCTGTTTTTT

V gene: TRBV3-1/TRBV3-2
J gene: TRBJ2-3
D gene: -
clone size: -
CDR3 protein: CASSQSDTQYF
CDR3 DNA: TGTGCCAGCAGCCAATCAGATACGCAGTATTTT

V gene: TRBV28
J gene: TRBJ1-1
D gene: -
clone size: -
CDR3 protein: CASSWVTEAFF
CDR3 DNA: TGTGCCAGCAGTTGGGTCACTGAAGCTTTCTTT

V gene: TRBV6-1
J gene: TRBJ2-2
D gene: -
clone size: -
CDR3 protein: CASSEAWFGVSGELFF
CDR3 DNA: TGTGCCAGCAGTGAAGCGTGGTTCGGGGTTTCCGGGGAGCTGTTTTTT

V gene: TRBV5-1
J gene: TRBJ2-7
D gene: -
clone size: -
CDR3 protein: CASRRDSRSYEQYF
CDR3 DNA: TGCGCCAGTAGGAGGGACAGCCGCAGCTACGAGCAGTACTTC

V gene: TRBV12-3/TRBV12-4
J gene: TRBJ2-7
D gene: -
clone size: -
CDR3 protein: CASSLLSYEQYF
CDR3 DNA: TGTGCCAGCAGTTTACTCTCATACGAGCAGTACTTC

V gene: TRBV4-2
J gene: TRBJ2-5
D gene: TRBD2
clone size: -
CDR3 protein: CASSQEGISSGPQETQYF
CDR3 DNA: TGTGCCAGCAGCCAAGAAGGTATCTCTAGCGGGCCTCAAGAGACCCAGTACTTC

V gene: TRBV30
J gene: TRBJ2-1
D gene: -
clone size: -
CDR3 protein: CAWSVPNGARVFF
CDR3 DNA: TGTGCCTGGAGTGTCCCCAACGGAGCAAGGGTGTTCTTC